A single sample is the source of the 12 T cell receptor beta chains below, sequenced in a study of T-cell reconstitution after alpha-beta-depleted transplantation in children (dated by TCRdb to the mid-2010s). This sample's treatment or condition label indicates: allogeneic hematopoietic cell transplantation with graft depleted of TCRalphabeta T cells and CD19 B cells. Libraries were prepared through PCR. Sequencing used an Illumina HiSeq 2500. TCR library preparation used molecular barcoding, with unique molecular identifiers applied to normalize quantification of the TCRbeta repertoire. The public reads were quality trimmed at Q25 with fastp and then assembled into clones with MiXCR by TCRdb, keeping productive beta chains. Each entry is one CDR3 protein sequence, shown with its most common DNA and genes. Present in this sample are fewer than 450,000 distinct CDR3 sequences, under 20% of which were seen just once. Roughly two fifths of the sample is taken by the ten largest.

Sequenced here: PBMCs, mostly from graft donor cells, sampled 360 days after TCRalphabeta/CD19-depleted stem cell transplant. These receptors all stem from a male patient aged 2 to 10 who had a stem cell transplant for acute lymphoblastic leukemia, so the T cells may come from the graft donor.

The chain links TRBV3-1 to TRBJ2-1, with D possibly TRBD2 on 5 matching bases. The CDR3 has 15 residues. The V and J ends lost 1 base and 13 bases respectively, with 20 bases between them. CDR1 is LGHDT and CDR2 is YNNKEL in the germline V gene (reference sequence). The CDR3 region is CASSQASTGVPTQFF. The CDR3 DNA reads as TGTGCCAGCAGCCAAGCGTCAACCGGGGTCCCAACCCAGTTCTTC.

This sequence joins TRBV20-1 and TRBJ2-7; 8 positions agree with TRBD2. V trimming: 3 bases; J trimming: 0 bases; junction bases outside the gene matches: 4. The germline V gene encodes CDR1 DFQATT and CDR2 SNEGSKA (reference sequence). The CDR3 totals 14 residues. CDR3 DNA: TGCAGTGCTAGGACTAGCGAAACCTCCTACGAGCAGTACTTC. Protein sequence: CSARTSETSYEQYF.

This clonotype was seen only a few times. In DNA form, the CDR3 reads TGTGCCAGCAGCTTTCTGGGGTTGCGGGAAAAACTGTTTTTT. It is translated as CASSFLGLREKLFF. The rearrangement joins TRBV7-2 to TRBJ1-4; D ambiguous. CDR3 size: 14 residues. The V gene lost 3 bases and the J gene lost 8 bases, with 13 bases spanning the gap. From germline, CDR1 is SGHTA and CDR2 FQGNSA.

This rearrangement joins TRBV5-1 to TRBJ2-7; 9 positions match TRBD1. This CDR3 region has 13 residues. V shed 6 bases, J shed 5 bases, and the junction held 6 bases outside the gene matches. Germline CDR1 and CDR2: SGHRS and YFSETQ. The CDR3 DNA sequence: TGCGCCAGCAAGGACAGGGGAGGCCACGAGCAGTACTTC. It specifies CASKDRGGHEQYF.

This sequence joins TRBV18 and TRBJ1-5, with TRBD1 as a possible D gene (5 bases). V gave up 5 bases and J gave up 5 bases, with 10 bases separating them. Germline V gene sequence: CDR1 KGHSH, CDR2 LQKENI. This CDR3 region has 13 residues. The CDR3 sequence: CASSTTVYQPQHF. In DNA, the CDR3 is TGTGCCAGCTCAACGACAGTGTATCAGCCCCAGCATTTT.

The chain carries TRBV5-1 and TRBJ2-5; D is perhaps TRBD1 (6 bases). V lost 0 bases and J 5 bases, leaving 14 bases between the germline ends. This CDR3 has 15 amino acids. Germline CDR1 SGHRS, CDR2 YFSETQ. The CDR3 region is CASSLETGSGETQYF. CDR3 in DNA: TGCGCCAGCAGCTTGGAAACAGGGTCAGGGGAGACCCAGTACTTC.

This clonotype was seen repeatedly, ten times or more. V usage is TRBV12-3 or TRBV12-4 and J usage is TRBJ2-1; 10 nucleotides agree with TRBD1. The length of the CDR3 is 15 residues. V gave up 2 bases and J gave up 8 bases; unmatched junction bases: 6. The CDR3 sequence: CASSLTSGTGDEQFF. DNA of the CDR3: TGTGCCAGCAGTTTAACCTCCGGGACAGGGGATGAGCAGTTCTTC.

The V and J genes are TRBV5-8 and TRBJ2-5; possibly TRBD1 or TRBD2 for D (7 bases each). Looked up from germline, CDR1 is SGHTS and CDR2 is YDEGEE. CDR3 length: 16 residues. V shed 0 bases and J shed 1 base, with 13 bases lying between them. CDR3 protein: CASSLVGGTVQETQYF. Here the CDR3 DNA reads TGTGCCAGCAGCTTGGTGGGGGGGACAGTCCAAGAGACCCAGTACTTC.

In its sample, this clonotype was seen a few times. The genes are TRBV12-3 or TRBV12-4 and TRBJ2-2; the D is unclear. Trimming stripped 6 bases from V and 7 bases from J, with 15 bases between. The CDR3 totals 14 residues. CDR3 sequence reads: CASSPLAVGGELFF. In DNA, the CDR3 is TGTGCCAGCAGCCCCTTGGCCGTGGGCGGGGAGCTGTTTTTT.

There are a few counts of this clonotype. This sequence joins TRBV12-3 or TRBV12-4 and TRBJ1-4; D possibly corresponds to TRBD1 (5 bases). Trimming cost V 1 base and J 0 bases, with 9 bases left between them. The CDR3 loop spans 16 amino acids. The CDR3 DNA sequence: TGTGCCAGCAGTTTAGAATCGGGGGCAACTAATGAAAAACTGTTTTTT. Its protein is CASSLESGATNEKLFF.

The chain uses TRBV5-5 and TRBJ1-1, with 7 nucleotides matching TRBD1. CDR1 SGHKS and CDR2 YYEKEE come from the germline V gene (reference sequence). This CDR3 contains 15 residues. The ends lost 4 bases at V and 2 bases at J; junction bases unmatched: 8. Here the CDR3 DNA reads TGTGCCAGCAGCATATCGCAAGGGGGCAACACTGAAGCTTTCTTT. It specifies CASSISQGGNTEAFF.

In its sample, this clonotype was seen a few times. The rearrangement links TRBV5-1 to TRBJ2-5; 7 nucleotides line up with TRBD2. Germline V CDR1 and CDR2: SGHRS, YFSETQ. Trimming at V came to 7 bases and at J to 5 bases, leaving 11 bases not matched to a gene. The CDR3 totals 14 residues. This chain's CDR3 is CASAAGLETETQYF. The CDR3 nucleotides are TGCGCCAGCGCGGCTGGACTAGAAACGGAGACCCAGTACTTC.